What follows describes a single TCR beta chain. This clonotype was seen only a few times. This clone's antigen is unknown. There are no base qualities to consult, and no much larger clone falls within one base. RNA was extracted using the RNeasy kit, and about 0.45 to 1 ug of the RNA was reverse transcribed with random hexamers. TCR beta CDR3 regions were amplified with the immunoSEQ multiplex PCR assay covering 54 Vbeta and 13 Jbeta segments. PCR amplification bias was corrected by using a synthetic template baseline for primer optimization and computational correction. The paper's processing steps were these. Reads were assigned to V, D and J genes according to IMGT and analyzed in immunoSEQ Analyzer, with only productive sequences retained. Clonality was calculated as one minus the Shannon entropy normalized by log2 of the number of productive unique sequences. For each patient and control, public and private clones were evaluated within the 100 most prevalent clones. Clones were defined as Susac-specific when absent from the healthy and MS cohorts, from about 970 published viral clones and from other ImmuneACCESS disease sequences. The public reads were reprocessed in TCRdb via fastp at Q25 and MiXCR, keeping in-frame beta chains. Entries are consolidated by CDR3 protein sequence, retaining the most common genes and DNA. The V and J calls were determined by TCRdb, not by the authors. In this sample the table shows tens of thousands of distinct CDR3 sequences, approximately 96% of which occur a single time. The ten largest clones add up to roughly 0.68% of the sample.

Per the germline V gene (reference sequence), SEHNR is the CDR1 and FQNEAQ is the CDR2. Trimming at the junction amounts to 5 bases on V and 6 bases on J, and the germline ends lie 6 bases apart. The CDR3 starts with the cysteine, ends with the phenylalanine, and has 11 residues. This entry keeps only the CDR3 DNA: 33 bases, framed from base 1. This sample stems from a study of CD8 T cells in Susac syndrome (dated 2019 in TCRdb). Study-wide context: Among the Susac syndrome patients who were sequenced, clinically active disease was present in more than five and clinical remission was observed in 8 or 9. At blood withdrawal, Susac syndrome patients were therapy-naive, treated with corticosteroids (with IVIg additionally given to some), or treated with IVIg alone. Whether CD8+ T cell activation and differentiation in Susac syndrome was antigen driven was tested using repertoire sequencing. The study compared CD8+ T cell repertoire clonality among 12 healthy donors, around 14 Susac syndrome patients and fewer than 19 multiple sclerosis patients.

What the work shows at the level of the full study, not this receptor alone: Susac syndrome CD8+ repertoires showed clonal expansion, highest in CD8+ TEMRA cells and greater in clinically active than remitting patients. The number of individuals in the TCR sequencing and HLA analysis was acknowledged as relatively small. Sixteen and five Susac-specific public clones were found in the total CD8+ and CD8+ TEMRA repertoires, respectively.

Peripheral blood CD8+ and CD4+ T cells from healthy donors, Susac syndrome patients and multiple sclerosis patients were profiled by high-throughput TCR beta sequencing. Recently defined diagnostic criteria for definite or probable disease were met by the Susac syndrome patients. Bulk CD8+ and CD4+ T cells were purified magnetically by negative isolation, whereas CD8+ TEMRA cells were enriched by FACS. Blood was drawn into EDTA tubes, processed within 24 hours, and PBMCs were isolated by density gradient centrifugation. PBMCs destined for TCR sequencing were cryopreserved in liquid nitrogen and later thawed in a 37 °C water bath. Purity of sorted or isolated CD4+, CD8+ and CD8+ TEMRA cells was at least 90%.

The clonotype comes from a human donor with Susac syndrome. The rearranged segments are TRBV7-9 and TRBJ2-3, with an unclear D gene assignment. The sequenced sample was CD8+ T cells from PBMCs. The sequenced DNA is TGTGCCAGCAGCCAAGGTGATACGCAGTATTTT. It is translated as CASSQGDTQYF.